Detailed here is one T cell receptor beta chain. The entry originates in a study of blood T cell repertoires in COVID-19. The CDR3 consists of 14 residues. V was clipped by 8 bases and J by 5 bases; unmatched bases: 11. In germline, CDR1 is MNHEY, CDR2 SMNVEV (reference sequence). Libraries were prepared by immunoSEQ multiplex PCR; TCRdb keeps only in-frame clonotypes and omits some of them. The sample consists of around 68,000 clones, about 90% of them appearing once. Sequences were obtained from peripheral blood. This clonotype was sampled from a human donor in a cohort sampled during active COVID-19. This chain joins TRBV27 and TRBJ2-5, with 7 bases identical to TRBD1. The CDR3 sequence is CASGYRGTVETQYF. The CDR3 nucleotides are TGTGCCAGCGGGTACAGGGGTACTGTGGAGACCCAGTACTTC.